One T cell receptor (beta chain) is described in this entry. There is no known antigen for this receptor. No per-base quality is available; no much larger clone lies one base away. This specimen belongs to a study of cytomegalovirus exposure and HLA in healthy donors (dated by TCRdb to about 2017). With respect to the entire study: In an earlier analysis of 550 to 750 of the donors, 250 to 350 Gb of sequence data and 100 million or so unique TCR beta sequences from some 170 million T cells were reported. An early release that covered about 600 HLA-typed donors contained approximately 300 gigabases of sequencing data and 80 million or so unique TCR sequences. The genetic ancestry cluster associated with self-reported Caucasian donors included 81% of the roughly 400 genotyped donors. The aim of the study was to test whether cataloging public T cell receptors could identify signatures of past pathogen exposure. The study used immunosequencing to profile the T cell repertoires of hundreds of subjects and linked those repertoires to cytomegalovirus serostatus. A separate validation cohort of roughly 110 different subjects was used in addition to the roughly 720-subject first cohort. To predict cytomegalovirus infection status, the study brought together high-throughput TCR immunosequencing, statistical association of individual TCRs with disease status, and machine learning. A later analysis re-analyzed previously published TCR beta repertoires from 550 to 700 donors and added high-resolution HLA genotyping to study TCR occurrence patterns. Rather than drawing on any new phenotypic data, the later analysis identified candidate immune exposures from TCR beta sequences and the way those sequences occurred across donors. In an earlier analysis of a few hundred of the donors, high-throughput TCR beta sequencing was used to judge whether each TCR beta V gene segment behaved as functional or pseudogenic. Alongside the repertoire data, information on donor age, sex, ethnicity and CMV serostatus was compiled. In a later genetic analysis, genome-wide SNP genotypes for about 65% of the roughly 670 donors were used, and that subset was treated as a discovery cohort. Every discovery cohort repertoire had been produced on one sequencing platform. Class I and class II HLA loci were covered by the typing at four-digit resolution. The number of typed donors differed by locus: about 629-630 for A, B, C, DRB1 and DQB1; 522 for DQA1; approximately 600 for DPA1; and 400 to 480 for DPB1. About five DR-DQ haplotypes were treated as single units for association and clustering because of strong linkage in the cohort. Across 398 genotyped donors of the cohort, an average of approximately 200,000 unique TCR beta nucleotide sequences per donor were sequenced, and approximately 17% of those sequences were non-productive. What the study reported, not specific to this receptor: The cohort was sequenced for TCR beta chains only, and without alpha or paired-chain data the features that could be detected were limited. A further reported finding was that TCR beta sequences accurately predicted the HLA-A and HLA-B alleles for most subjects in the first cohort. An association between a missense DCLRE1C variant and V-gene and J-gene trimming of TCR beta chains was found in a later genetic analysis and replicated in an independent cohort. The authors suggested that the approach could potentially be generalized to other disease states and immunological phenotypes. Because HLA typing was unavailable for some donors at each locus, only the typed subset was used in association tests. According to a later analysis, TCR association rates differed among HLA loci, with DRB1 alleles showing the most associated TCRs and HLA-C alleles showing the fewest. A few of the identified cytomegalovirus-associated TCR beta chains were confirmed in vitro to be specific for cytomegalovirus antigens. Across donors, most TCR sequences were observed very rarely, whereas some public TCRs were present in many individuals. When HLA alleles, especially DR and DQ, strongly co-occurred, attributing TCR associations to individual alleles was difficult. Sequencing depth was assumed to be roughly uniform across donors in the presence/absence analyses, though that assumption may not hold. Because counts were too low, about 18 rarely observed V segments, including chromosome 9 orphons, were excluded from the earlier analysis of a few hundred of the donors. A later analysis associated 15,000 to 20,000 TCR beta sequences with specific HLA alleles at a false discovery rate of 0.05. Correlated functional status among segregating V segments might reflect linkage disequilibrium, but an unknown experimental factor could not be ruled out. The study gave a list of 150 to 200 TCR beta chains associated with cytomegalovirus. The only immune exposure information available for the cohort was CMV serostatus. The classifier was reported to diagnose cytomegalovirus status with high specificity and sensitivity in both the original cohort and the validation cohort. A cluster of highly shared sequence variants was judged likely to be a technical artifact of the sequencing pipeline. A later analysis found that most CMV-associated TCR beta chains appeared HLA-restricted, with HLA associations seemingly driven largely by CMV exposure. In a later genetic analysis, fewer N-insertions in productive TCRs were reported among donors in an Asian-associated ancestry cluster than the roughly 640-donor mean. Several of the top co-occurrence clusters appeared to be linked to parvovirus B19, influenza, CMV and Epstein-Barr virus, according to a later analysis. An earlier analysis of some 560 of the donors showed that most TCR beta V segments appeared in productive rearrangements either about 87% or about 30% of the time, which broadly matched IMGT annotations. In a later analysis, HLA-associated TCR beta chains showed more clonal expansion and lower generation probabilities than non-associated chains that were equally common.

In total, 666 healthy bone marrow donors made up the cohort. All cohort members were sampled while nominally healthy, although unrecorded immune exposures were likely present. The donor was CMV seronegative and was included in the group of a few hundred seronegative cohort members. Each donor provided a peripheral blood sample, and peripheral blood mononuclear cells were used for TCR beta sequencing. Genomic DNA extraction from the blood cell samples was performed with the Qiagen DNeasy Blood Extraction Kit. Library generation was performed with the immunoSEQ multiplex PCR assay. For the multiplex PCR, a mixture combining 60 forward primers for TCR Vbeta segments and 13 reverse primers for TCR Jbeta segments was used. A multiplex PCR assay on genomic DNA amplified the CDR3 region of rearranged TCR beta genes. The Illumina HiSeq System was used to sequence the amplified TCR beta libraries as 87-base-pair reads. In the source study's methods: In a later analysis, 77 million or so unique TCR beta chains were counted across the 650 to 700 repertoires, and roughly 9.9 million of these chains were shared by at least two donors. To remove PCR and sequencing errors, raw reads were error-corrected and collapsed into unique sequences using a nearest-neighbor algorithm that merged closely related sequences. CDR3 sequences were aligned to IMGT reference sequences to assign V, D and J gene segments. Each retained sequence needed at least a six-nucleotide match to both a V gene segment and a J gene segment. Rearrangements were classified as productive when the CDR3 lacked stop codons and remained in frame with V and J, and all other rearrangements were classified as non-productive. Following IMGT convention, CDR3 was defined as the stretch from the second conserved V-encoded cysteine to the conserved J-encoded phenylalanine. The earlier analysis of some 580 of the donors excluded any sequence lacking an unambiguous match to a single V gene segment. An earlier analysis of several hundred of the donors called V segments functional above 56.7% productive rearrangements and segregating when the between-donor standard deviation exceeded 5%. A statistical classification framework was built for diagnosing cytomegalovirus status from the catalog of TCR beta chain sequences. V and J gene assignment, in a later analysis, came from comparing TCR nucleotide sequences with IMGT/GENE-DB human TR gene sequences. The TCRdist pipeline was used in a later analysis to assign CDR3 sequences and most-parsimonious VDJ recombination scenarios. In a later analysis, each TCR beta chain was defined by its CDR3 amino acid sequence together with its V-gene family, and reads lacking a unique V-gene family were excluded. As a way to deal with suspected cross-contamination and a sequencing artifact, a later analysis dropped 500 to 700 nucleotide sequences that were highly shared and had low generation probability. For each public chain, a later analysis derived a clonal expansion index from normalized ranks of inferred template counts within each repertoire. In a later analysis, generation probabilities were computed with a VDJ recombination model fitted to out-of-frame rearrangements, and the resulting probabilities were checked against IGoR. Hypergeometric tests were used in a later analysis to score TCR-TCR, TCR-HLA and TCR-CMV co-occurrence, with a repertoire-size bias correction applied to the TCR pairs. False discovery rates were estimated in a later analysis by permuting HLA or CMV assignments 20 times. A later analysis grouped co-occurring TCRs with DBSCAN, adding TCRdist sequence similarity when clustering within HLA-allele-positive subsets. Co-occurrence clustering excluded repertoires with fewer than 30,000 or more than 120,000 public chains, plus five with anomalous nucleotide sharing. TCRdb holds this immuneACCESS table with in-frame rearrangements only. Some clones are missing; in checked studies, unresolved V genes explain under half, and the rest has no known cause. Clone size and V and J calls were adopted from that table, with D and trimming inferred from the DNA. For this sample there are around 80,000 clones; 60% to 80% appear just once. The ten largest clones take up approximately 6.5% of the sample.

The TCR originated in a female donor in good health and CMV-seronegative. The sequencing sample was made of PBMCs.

The DNA is TGTGCCAGCAGCTCAGACAGGGCGGGTGGCTACACCTTC. Its protein product is CASSSDRAGGYTF. The chain links TRBV7-9 with TRBJ1-2; 7 bases in between match TRBD1. CDR3 length: 13 amino acids, cysteine to phenylalanine. Only CDR3 DNA is held: 39 bases, read in frame from base 1. According to the germline V gene (reference sequence), CDR1 reads SEHNR and CDR2 reads FQNEAQ. Trimming leaves V shorter by 4 bases and J shorter by 7 bases, with the junction holding 6 bases beyond the gene matches. Where the CDR3 stops, the reference TRBV7-9 and TRBJ1-2 genes take over; the full variable domain is DTGVSQNPRHKITKRGQNVTFRCDPISEHNRLYWYRQTLGQGPEFLTYFQNEAQLEKSRLLSDRFSAERPKGSFSTLEIQRTEQGDSAMYLCASSSDRAGGYTFGSGTRLTVV.